This entry is about one T cell receptor (beta chain). This clonotype was seen only a few times. Its antigen is not yet known. Base qualities were left out, and no much larger clone turns up one base away. Measured from the cysteine to the phenylalanine, the CDR3 is 15 residues long. Only the CDR3 portion is preserved as DNA: 45 bases, with reading frame beginning at the first base. The germline V gene specifies MGHDK as CDR1 and SYGVNS as CDR2. V gives up 2 bases and J gives up 7 bases, and the segment between their germline ends measures 14 bases. Library creation used 5' RACE. The sequencer listed for this sample is Illumina HiSeq 2500. A second about 7 to 12 cycle PCR used a sample-barcoded 5' primer and a J-beta primer mix. Each TCR beta cDNA molecule received a unique molecular identifier from a template-switch 5' adaptor carrying 12 random nucleotides. Each sample yielded at least 3 million CDR3-containing paired-end reads. The Mint cDNA synthesis kit, primed by a TRBC-specific oligonucleotide, was used to synthesize first-strand cDNA from all RNA. All cDNA was treated with uracil-DNA glycosylase and then went through a first 18-cycle PCR with the universal primers M1SS and BC2_uni_R. Per the source publication's procedure: Normalization of each sample was performed by random selection of 1 million high-quality reads, each carrying a distinct molecular identifier. Reads sharing molecular identifiers were discarded rather than binned into consensus sequences. CDR3 identification, clonotype clustering and error correction used MiTCR with a Q25 quality threshold and the strictest error-elimination algorithm. A nonparametric unseen species model with Euler transformation was used to estimate a lower bound on total TCR beta diversity. TCRdb applied fastp at Q25 and MiXCR to the public reads, then kept only in-frame beta chains. Each CDR3 protein gets just one entry, which takes the most common genes and DNA from the rows behind it. TCRdb, not the original authors, processed these V and J calls. The sample contains 780,000 or so distinct CDR3 sequences, roughly 50% of them found a single time. Approximately 41% of the sample lies in the top ten.

The data are from a study of blood T cells in healthy people across ages (dated by TCRdb to the mid-2010s). As for the study more broadly: Template switching captured roughly one uniquely barcoded TCR beta cDNA molecule per two T cells in model experiments. The study measured age-related changes in TCR beta repertoire diversity using deep sequencing normalized with unique cDNA molecular identifiers. To avoid experimental bias, donors of different ages were spread randomly across the sequencing lanes. The donors were divided into four age groups: young (average around 15 years), middle-aged (about 41), aged (around 67) and long-lived (roughly 88). For two donors (one aged 18 to 29 and one aged 80 or older), the study analyzed two additional independent replicas of 1 million unique cDNA reads from the same blood draw.

The paper as a whole reports these results and caveats: Because the CMV infection status of the donors was unknown, age-related changes in expanded clonotypes may potentially have been confounded. There was a strong correlation between observed TCR beta diversity and the percentage of naive T cells measured by flow cytometry. Since profiling was done on bulk unsorted PBMCs, naive and antigen-experienced compartments could not be conclusively compared. As age increased, observed TCR beta diversity per million T cells dropped in a roughly linear way, and a significant reduction was already evident by age about 40. Compared with the aged group, the long-lived group had more naive CD4+ T cells, fewer expanded clones and increased TCR diversity, a pattern suggesting age selection. Estimates of total diversity from one million sequenced T cells were regarded as lower bounds and underestimates.

The donors were roughly 40 Caucasian individuals from Russia, aged roughly 6 to 90 years, who were systemically healthy. Each donor gave ten milliliters of peripheral blood, drawn into EDTA-treated Vacutainer tubes. Ficoll-Paque density-gradient centrifugation was used to isolate PBMCs, with at least 7 million per sample. Total RNA, at least 5.5 micrograms per sample, was extracted from PBMCs with Trizol reagent. For every donor, flow cytometry on a PBMC aliquot measured the percentage of naive CD45RAhigh/CD27high T cells. Sequencing was performed on blood. The TCR comes from a man at least 80 years old in good health. This chain joins TRBV25-1 to TRBJ1-4; the D gene cannot be resolved reliably. The CDR3 here reads CASSELDKLVEKLFF. The nucleotide sequence reads as follows: TGTGCCAGCAGTGAACTCGATAAGTTGGTTGAAAAACTGTTTTTT.